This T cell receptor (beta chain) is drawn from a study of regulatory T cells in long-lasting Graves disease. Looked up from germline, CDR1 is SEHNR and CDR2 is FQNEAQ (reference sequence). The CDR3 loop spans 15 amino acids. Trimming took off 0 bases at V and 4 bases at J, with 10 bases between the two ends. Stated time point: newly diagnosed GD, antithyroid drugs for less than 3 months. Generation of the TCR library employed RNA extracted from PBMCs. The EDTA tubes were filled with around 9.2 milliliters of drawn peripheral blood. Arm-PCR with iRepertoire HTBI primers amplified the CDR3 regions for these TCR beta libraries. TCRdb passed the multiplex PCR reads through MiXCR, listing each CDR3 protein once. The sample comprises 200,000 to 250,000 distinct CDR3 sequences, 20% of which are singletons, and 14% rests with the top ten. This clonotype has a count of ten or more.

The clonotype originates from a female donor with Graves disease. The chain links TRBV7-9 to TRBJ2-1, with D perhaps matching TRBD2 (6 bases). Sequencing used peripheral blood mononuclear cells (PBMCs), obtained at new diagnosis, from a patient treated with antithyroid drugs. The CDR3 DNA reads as TGTGCCAGCAGCTTAGCCGGGAGCGTATACAATGAGCAGTTCTTC. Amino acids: CASSLAGSVYNEQFF.